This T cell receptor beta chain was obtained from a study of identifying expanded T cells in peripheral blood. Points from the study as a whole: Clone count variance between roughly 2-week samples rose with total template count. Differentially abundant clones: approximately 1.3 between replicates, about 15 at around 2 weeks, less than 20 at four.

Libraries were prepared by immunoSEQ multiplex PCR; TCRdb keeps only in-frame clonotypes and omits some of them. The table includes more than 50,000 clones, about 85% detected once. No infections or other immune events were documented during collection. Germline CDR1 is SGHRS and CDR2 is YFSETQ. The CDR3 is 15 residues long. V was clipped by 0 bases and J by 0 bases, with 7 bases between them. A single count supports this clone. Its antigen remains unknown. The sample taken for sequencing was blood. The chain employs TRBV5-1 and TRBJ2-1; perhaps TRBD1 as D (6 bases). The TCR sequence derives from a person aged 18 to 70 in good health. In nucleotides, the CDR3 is TGCGCCAGCAGCTTGGGGACAGCCTCCTACAATGAGCAGTTCTTC. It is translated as CASSLGTASYNEQFF.